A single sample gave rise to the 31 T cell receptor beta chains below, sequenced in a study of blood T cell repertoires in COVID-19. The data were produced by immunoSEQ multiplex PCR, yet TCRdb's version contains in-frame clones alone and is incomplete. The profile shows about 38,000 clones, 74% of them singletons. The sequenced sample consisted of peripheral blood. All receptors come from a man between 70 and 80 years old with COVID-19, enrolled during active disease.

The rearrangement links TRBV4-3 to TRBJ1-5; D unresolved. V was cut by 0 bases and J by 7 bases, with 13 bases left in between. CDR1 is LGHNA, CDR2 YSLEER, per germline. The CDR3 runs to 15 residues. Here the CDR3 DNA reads TGCGCCAGCAGCCAAGAATATGAGTTTTGGCAGCCCCAGCATTTT. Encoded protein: CASSQEYEFWQPQHF.

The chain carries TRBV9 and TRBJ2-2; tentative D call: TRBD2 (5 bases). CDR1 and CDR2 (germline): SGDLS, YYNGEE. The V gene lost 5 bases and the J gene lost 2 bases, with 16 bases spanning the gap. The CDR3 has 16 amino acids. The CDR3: CASSPRRVLNTGELFF. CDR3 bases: TGTGCCAGCAGTCCACGGCGGGTCTTAAACACCGGGGAGCTGTTTTTT.

DNA of the CDR3: TGTGCCAGTAGTACCCGACAACTCGGGACCCAGTACTTC. Encoded protein: CASSTRQLGTQYF. The chain combines TRBV19 with TRBJ2-5; no firm D call. V lost 4 bases to trimming and J lost 7 bases, with 13 bases between them. CDR3 size: 13 residues. Germline CDR1 reads LNHDA; CDR2 reads SQIVND (reference sequence).

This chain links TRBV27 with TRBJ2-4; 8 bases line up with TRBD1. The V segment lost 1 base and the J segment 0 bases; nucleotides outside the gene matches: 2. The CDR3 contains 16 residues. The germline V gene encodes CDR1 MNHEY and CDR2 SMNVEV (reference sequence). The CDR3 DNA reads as TGTGCCAGCAGTTTATTCAGGGGGCTAGCCAAAAACATTCAGTACTTC. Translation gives CASSLFRGLAKNIQYF.

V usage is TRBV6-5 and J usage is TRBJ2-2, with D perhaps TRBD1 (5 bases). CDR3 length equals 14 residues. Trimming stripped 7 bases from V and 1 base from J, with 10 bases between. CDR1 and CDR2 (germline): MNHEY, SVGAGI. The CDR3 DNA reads TGTGCCAGCAAATTAGACAGGAACACCGGGGAGCTGTTTTTT. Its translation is CASKLDRNTGELFF.

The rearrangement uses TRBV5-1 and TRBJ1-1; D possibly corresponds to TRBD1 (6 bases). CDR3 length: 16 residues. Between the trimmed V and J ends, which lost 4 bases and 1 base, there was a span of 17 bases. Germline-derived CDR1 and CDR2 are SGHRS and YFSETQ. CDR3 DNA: TGCGCCAGCAGCCCATACCGACAGGCCACGAACACTGAAGCTTTCTTT. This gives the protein CASSPYRQATNTEAFF.

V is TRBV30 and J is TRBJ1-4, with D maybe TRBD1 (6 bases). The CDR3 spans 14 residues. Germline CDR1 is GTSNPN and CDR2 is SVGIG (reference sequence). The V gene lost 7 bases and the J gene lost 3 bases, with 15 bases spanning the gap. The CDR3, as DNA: TGTGCCTCACGGGGGGCCGCGGCTAATGAAAAACTGTTTTTT. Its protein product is CASRGAAANEKLFF.

CDR3 sequence reads: CASSPPVGQGNYGYTF. CDR3 DNA: TGTGCCAGCTCACCACCAGTGGGACAGGGTAACTATGGCTACACCTTC. This chain connects TRBV18 to TRBJ1-2; 9 nucleotides line up with TRBD1. CDR3 length equals 16 residues. Per the germline V gene, CDR1 is KGHSH and CDR2 is LQKENI. V was pared by 0 bases and J by 1 base, with 3 bases of the junction left unmatched.

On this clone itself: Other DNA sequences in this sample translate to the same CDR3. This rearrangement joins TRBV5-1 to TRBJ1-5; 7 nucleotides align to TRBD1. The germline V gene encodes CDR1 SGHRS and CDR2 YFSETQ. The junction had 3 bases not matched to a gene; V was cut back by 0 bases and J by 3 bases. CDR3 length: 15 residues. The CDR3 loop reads CASSLGQGYNQPQHF. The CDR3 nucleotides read TGCGCCAGCAGCTTGGGACAGGGCTACAATCAGCCCCAGCATTTT.

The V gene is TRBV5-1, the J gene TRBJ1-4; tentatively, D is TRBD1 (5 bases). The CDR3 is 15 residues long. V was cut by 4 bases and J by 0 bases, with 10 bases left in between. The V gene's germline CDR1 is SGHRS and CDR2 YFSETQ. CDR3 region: CASSPDRPTNEKLFF. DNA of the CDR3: TGCGCCAGCAGCCCTGACAGACCAACTAATGAAAAACTGTTTTTT.

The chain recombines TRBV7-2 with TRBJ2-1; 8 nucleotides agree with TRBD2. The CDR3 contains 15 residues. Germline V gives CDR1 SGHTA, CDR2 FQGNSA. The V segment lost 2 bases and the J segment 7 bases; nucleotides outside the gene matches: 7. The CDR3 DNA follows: TGTGCCAGCAGCTTACAACTAGCGGAAACTAATGAGCAGTTCTTC. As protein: CASSLQLAETNEQFF. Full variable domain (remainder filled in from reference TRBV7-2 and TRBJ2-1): GAGVSQSPSNKVTEKGKDVELRCDPISGHTALYWYRQSLGQGLEFLIYFQGNSAPDKSGLPSDRFSAERTGGSVSTLTIQRTQQEDSAVYLCASSLQLAETNEQFFGPGTRLTVL.

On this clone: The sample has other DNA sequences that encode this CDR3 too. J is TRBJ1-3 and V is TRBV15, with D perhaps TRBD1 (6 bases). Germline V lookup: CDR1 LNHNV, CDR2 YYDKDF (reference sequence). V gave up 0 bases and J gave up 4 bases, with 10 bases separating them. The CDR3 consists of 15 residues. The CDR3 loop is CATSRDRGPGNTIYF. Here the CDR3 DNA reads TGTGCCACCAGCAGAGACAGGGGTCCCGGAAACACCATATATTTT. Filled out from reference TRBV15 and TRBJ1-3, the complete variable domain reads DAMVIQNPRYQVTQFGKPVTLSCSQTLNHNVMYWYQQKSSQAPKLLFHYYDKDFNNEADTPDNFQSRRPNTSFCFLDIRSPGLGDTAMYLCATSRDRGPGNTIYFGEGSWLTVV.

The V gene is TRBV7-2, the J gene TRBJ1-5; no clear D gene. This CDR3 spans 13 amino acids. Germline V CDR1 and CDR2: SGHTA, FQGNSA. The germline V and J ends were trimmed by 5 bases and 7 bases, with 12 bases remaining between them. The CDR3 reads CASSRTEGQPQHF. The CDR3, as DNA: TGTGCCAGCAGCCGAACGGAGGGACAGCCCCAGCATTTT.

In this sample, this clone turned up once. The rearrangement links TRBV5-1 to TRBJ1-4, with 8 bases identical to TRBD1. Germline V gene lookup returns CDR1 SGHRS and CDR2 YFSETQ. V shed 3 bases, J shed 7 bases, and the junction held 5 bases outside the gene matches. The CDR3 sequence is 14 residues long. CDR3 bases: TGCGCCAGCAGCTCCGGACAGGGTGGTGAAAAACTGTTTTTT. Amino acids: CASSSGQGGEKLFF.

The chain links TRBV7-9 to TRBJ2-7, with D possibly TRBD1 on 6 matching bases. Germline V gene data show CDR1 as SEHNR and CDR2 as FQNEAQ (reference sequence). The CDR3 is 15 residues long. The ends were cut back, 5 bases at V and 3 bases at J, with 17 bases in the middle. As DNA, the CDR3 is TGTGCCAGCAGCCCAAAGACGGGCAGGGGCTACGAGCAGTACTTC. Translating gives CASSPKTGRGYEQYF.

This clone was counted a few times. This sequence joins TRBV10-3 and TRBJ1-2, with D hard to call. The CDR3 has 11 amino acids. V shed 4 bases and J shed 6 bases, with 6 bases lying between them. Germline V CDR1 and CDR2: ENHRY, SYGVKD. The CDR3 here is CAISGHDGYTF. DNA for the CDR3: TGTGCCATCAGTGGACACGATGGCTACACCTTC.

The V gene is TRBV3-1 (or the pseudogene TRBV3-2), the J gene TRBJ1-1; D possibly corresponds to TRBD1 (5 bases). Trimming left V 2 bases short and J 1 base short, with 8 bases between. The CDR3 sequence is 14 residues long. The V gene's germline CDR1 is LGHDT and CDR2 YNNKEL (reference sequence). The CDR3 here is CASSQWGKNTEAFF. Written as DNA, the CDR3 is TGTGCCAGCAGCCAATGGGGCAAGAACACTGAAGCTTTCTTT.

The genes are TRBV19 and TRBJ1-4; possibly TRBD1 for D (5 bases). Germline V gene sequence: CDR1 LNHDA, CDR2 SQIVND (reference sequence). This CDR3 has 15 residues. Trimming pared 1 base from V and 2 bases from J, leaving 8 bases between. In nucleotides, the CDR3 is TGTGCCAGTAGTATAGGACAGACTACTAATGAAAAACTGTTTTTT. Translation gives CASSIGQTTNEKLFF.

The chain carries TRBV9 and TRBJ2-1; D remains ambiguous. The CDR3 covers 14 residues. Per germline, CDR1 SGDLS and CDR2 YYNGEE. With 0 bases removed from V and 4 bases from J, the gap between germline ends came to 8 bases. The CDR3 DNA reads TGTGCCAGCAGCGTAGATCCGGGTTACAATGAGCAGTTCTTC. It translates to CASSVDPGYNEQFF. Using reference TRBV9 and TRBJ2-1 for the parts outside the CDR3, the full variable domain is DSGVTQTPKHLITATGQRVTLRCSPRSGDLSVYWYQQSLDQGLQFLIQYYNGEERAKGNILERFSAQQFPDLHSELNLSSLELGDSALYFCASSVDPGYNEQFFGPGTRLTVL.

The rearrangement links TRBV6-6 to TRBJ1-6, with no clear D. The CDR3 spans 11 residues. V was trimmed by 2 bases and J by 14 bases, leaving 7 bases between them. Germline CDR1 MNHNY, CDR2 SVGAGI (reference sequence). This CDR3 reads CASSYAGSLHF. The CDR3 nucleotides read TGTGCCAGCAGTTACGCGGGCTCCCTCCACTTT.

In nucleotides, the CDR3 is TGTGCCTGGAGTACAACATCGGGATACGAGCAGTACTTC. This sequence encodes CAWSTTSGYEQYF. This rearrangement joins TRBV30 to TRBJ2-7, with D possibly matching TRBD2 (5 bases). Per the germline V gene, CDR1 is GTSNPN and CDR2 is SVGIG (reference sequence). The CDR3 is 13 amino acids. V dropped 2 bases and J dropped 4 bases, with 12 bases sitting between them.

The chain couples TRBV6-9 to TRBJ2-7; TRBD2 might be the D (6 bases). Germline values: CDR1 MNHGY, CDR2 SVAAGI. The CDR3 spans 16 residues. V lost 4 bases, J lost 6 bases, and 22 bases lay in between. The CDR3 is CASSFRDSLRDCEQYF. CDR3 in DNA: TGTGCCAGCAGTTTCCGGGACTCGCTAAGGGACTGCGAGCAGTACTTC.

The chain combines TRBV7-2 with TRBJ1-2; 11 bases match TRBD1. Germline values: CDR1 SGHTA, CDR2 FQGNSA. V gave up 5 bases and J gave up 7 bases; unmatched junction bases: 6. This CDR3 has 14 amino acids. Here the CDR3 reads CASSPGQGALGYTF. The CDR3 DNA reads TGTGCCAGCAGCCCTGGACAGGGGGCGCTTGGCTACACCTTC.

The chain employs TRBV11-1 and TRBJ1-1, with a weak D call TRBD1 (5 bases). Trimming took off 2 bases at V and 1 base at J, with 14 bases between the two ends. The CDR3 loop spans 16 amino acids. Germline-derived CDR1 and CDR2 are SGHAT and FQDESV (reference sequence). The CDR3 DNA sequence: TGTGCCAGCAGCTTATATGCGGGACTCCAGAACACTGAAGCTTTCTTT. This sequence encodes CASSLYAGLQNTEAFF.

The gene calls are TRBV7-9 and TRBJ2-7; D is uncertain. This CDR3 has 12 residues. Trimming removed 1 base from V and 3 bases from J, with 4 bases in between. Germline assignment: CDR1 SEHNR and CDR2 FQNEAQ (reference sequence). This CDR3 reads CASSLVVYEQYF. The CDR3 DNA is TGTGCCAGCAGCTTAGTCGTCTACGAGCAGTACTTC. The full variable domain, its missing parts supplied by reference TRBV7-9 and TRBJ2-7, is DTGVSQNPRHKITKRGQNVTFRCDPISEHNRLYWYRQTLGQGPEFLTYFQNEAQLEKSRLLSDRFSAERPKGSFSTLEIQRTEQGDSAMYLCASSLVVYEQYFGPGTRLTVT.

CDR3 coding DNA: TGCGCCAGCAGCTTGGTCTCAGGGTGGGCTGAAGCTTTCTTT. It translates to CASSLVSGWAEAFF. The rearrangement joins TRBV5-1 to TRBJ1-1; D is possibly TRBD1 (5 bases). V shed 0 bases and J shed 6 bases, with 12 bases lying between them. The CDR3 spans 14 residues. The V gene's germline CDR1 is SGHRS and CDR2 YFSETQ. Using reference TRBV5-1 and TRBJ1-1 for the parts outside the CDR3, the full variable domain is KAGVTQTPRYLIKTRGQQVTLSCSPISGHRSVSWYQQTPGQGLQFLFEYFSETQRNKGNFPGRFSGRQFSNSRSEMNVSTLELGDSALYLCASSLVSGWAEAFFGQGTRLTVV.

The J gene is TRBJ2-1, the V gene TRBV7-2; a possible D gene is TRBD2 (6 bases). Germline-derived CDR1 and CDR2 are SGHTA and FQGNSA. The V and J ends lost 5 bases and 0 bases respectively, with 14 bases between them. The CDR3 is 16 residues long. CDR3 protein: CASSPRGLSSYNEQFF. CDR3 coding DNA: TGTGCCAGCAGCCCGCGGGGACTGAGCTCCTACAATGAGCAGTTCTTC.

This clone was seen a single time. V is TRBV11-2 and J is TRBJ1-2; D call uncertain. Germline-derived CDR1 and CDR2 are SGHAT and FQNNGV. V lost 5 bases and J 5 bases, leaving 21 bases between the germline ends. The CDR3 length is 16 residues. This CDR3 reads CASSRGIERVGYGYTF. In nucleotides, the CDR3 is TGTGCCAGCAGCCGAGGGATTGAAAGGGTTGGGTATGGCTACACCTTC.

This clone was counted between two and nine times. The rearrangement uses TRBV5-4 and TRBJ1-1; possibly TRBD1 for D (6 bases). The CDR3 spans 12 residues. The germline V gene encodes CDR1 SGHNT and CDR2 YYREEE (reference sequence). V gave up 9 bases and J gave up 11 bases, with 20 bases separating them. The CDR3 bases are TGTGCCATCGTCCTCAGGGGTAGCGACGCTTTCTTT. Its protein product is CAIVLRGSDAFF. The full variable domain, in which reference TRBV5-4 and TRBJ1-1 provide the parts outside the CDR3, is ETGVTQSPTHLIKTRGQQVTLRCSSQSGHNTVSWYQQALGQGPQFIFQYYREEENGRGNFPPRFSGLQFPNYSSELNVNALELDDSALYLCAIVLRGSDAFFGQGTRLTVV.

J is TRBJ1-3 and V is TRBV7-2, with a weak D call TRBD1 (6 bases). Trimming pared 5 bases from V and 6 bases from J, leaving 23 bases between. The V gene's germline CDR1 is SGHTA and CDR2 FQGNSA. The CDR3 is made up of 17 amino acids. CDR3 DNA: TGTGCCAGCAGCCCCGTGGGGGGGGCCTTCCGTGTAAACACCATATATTTT. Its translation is CASSPVGGAFRVNTIYF.

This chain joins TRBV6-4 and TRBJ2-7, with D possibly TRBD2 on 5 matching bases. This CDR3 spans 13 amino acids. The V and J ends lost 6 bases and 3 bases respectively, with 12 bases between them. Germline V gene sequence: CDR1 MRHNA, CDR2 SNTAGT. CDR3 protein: CASRRRGVYEQYF. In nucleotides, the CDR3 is TGTGCCAGCAGGAGACGGGGAGTCTACGAGCAGTACTTC.